This TCR beta chain was captured by sequencing in a study of OX40 agonist ivuxolimab in advanced cancers. Study-wide results and caveats: Clonal expansion by week 6 occurred in CD4+ and CD8+ blood T cells (at 0.1 to 3.0 mg/kg).

Only in-frame clones appear in the TCRdb table, and some are missing; sequencing was by immunoSEQ multiplex PCR. Of tens of thousands of clones listed, 91% are singletons. About this clone itself: What it binds is not known.

Blood sampling took place at baseline, cycle 4 day 1, and cycle 7 day 1. Germline V lookup: CDR1 MNHEY, CDR2 SMNVEV (reference sequence). CDR3 length: 13 residues. Sequences were derived from CD4+ or CD8+ T cells sorted from blood, sampled in a trial of the OX40 agonist ivuxolimab. This chain joins TRBV27 and TRBJ2-5; possibly TRBD1 for D (6 bases). Near its end, the DNA agrees better with TRBJ2-7, so the J call may be wrong. This receptor was identified in an adult with an advanced solid tumor such as melanoma, head and neck, liver or kidney cancer. The CDR3 DNA reads as TGTGCCAGCAGCTCTGGACAGAACTACGAGCAGTACTTC. Residues: CASSSGQNYEQYF.